Here is one T cell receptor (beta chain) with its context. The age range of participants was about 18 to 100 years, with residence in about two dozen US areas. Recovery meant two consecutive negative NP/OP PCR tests, professional clearance, or resolved symptoms. In the original analysis: Reference gene primers were amplified, and this amplification served to estimate nucleated cell counts. Sequencing used immunoSEQ multiplex PCR; TCRdb keeps in-frame clones, though not all of them. V, J and clone size reflect that table, while D and trimming were determined from the DNA. Of around 300,000 clones in the sample, 75% to 90% were seen once. The germline CDR1 and CDR2 sequences are SEHNR and FQNEAQ (reference sequence). V was shortened by 2 bases and J by 2 bases, with 13 bases between the two germline ends. The CDR3 consists of 15 residues. These data belong to a study of blood T cell repertoires in COVID-19.

The chain couples TRBV7-9 to TRBJ2-7; weak D call: TRBD2 (5 bases). The receptor was isolated from a middle-aged woman who had recovered from COVID-19. Sequencing was carried out using PBMCs or T cells enriched from blood (not recorded which). The CDR3 here is CASSLIDYRAYEQYF. CDR3 coding DNA: TGTGCCAGCAGCTTAATCGACTATCGAGCCTACGAGCAGTACTTC. Supplemented by reference TRBV7-9 and TRBJ2-7, the full variable domain reads DTGVSQNPRHKITKRGQNVTFRCDPISEHNRLYWYRQTLGQGPEFLTYFQNEAQLEKSRLLSDRFSAERPKGSFSTLEIQRTEQGDSAMYLCASSLIDYRAYEQYFGPGTRLTVT.